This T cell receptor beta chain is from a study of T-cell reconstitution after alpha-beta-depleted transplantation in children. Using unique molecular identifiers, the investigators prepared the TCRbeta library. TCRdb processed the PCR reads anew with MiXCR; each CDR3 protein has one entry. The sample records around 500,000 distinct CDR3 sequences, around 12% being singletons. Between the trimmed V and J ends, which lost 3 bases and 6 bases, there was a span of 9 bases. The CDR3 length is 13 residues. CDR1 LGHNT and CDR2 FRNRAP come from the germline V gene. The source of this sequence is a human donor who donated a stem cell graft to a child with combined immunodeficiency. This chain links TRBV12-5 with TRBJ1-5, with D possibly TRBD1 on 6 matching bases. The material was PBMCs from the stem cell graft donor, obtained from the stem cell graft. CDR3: CASGLGGGQPQHF. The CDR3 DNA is TGTGCTAGTGGTTTAGGGGGGGGTCAGCCCCAGCATTTT.